The present entry profiles one TCR beta chain with its context. Its antigen is currently not known. Base qualities are not at hand, and no much larger clone is one base apart. This sample is drawn from a study of T-cell reconstitution after alpha-beta-depleted transplantation in children (dated by TCRdb to the mid-2010s). Regarding the complete study: Using TCR repertoire profiling, the study followed T-cell immune reconstitution in a quantitative way in children after TCRalphabeta/CD19-depleted allogeneic hematopoietic cell transplantation. General study outcomes and caveats: In some patients, the high TCRbeta diversity seen at day 60 was put down to recipient T cells and intrathymic progenitors that had survived conditioning. The apparently early alphabetaT-cell count recovery about two months after transplant was reportedly dependent on only several hundred rapidly expanded clones derived from non-depleted graft cells. Hyperexpanded clone frequencies declined over subsequent months; after one year, T-cell counts and TCRbeta diversity were mostly attributed to newly produced T cells.

To prepare the library, PCR was applied. Sequencing was performed on an Illumina HiSeq 2500. Molecular barcoding was employed in the preparation of TCR libraries, with unique molecular identifiers being used to normalize TCRbeta repertoire quantification. TCRdb ran its own pipeline on the public reads, namely fastp trimming at Q25 and MiXCR clone calling, and kept in-frame beta chains. Every CDR3 protein is listed once, alongside the most common genes and DNA of its rows. For this sample the table gives about 400,000 distinct CDR3 sequences, of which 15% to 20% were detected only once. The ten largest clonotypes hold approximately 29% of the sample. This specimen's treatment or condition label, per the study, means: allogeneic hematopoietic cell transplantation with graft depleted of TCRalphabeta T cells and CD19 B cells. Transplant recipients were children who received TCRalphabeta/CD19-depleted allogeneic hematopoietic cell grafts.

The CDR3 holds 14 amino acids from the cysteine to the phenylalanine. The retained sequence is limited to the CDR3, 42 bases, with the frame set at the first base. V loses 5 bases of germline sequence and J loses 8 bases, and the interval between the two ends is 16 bases. From a lookup of the germline V gene (reference sequence), CDR1 and CDR2 are SEHNR and FQNEAQ. The TCR comes from a boy in the first two years of life who had a stem cell transplant for Wiskott-Aldrich syndrome, so the T cells may come from the graft donor. Source: PBMCs, mostly from graft donor cells, taken 360 days after TCRalphabeta/CD19-depleted stem cell transplant. The rearranged segments are TRBV7-9 and TRBJ2-1; possibly the D gene is TRBD2, per 6 matching bases. The CDR3 protein is CASSPPQEGYEQFF. The sequence in DNA is TGTGCCAGCAGCCCCCCACAGGAGGGGTATGAGCAGTTCTTC.